These T cell receptor beta chains were read from a single sample in a study of blood T cell repertoires in COVID-19. Sequencing used immunoSEQ multiplex PCR; TCRdb keeps in-frame clones, though not all of them. The table lists fewer than 450,000 clones, 88% of them singletons, with 5.5% to 7.5% in the top ten. The specimen sequenced was peripheral blood. These receptors were obtained from a woman aged 70-85 years with COVID-19, enrolled during active disease. Both conserved end residues are part of each CDR3. The order of the fields is J gene, CDR3 length, D gene, V gene, clone size, CDR3 DNA, CDR3 protein. D genes are given only for firm matches. The size field is filled for only some rows; it gives once, few, many or a size class.

j_gene: TRBJ2-3
len: 13
d_gene: TRBD2
v_gene: TRBV29-1
abundance: .
CDR3nt: TGCAGCGTTGGTGGACTAGCCCCAGATACGCAGTATTTT
CDR3aa: CSVGGLAPDTQYF

j_gene: TRBJ1-3
len: 15
d_gene: .
v_gene: TRBV9
abundance: .
CDR3nt: TGTGCCAGCAGCGAGCGGCGGAGCTCTGGAAACACCATATATTTT
CDR3aa: CASSERRSSGNTIYF

j_gene: TRBJ2-3
len: 17
d_gene: .
v_gene: TRBV18
abundance: once
CDR3nt: TGTGCCAGCTCACGGGGGGGCTCTCCTAGGGGCACAGATACGCAGTATTTT
CDR3aa: CASSRGGSPRGTDTQYF

j_gene: TRBJ1-2
len: 15
d_gene: .
v_gene: TRBV5-1
abundance: .
CDR3nt: TGCGCCAGCAGCTTGGTAAATCCAGTATCCAATGGCTACACCTTC
CDR3aa: CASSLVNPVSNGYTF

j_gene: TRBJ1-1
len: 12
d_gene: .
v_gene: TRBV29-1
abundance: .
CDR3nt: TGCAGCGGGAAGACAGGGAACACTGAAGCTTTCTTT
CDR3aa: CSGKTGNTEAFF

j_gene: TRBJ1-2
len: 14
d_gene: TRBD1
v_gene: TRBV6-5
abundance: .
CDR3nt: TGTGCCAGCAGACAGACAGGGTTTAACTATGGCTACACCTTC
CDR3aa: CASRQTGFNYGYTF

j_gene: TRBJ1-1
len: 14
d_gene: .
v_gene: TRBV19
abundance: .
CDR3nt: TGTGCCAGTAGTACAACCGGGGGTGCCCTTGAAGCTTTCTTT
CDR3aa: CASSTTGGALEAFF

j_gene: TRBJ2-7
len: 14
d_gene: .
v_gene: TRBV6-1
abundance: .
CDR3nt: TGTGCCAGCAGTGATTACGGGAGCTCCTACGAGCAGTACTTC
CDR3aa: CASSDYGSSYEQYF

j_gene: TRBJ1-6
len: 16
d_gene: .
v_gene: TRBV18
abundance: .
CDR3nt: TGTGCCAGCTCACCACCTCTTAGAGCCGAGAATTCACCCCTCCACTTT
CDR3aa: CASSPPLRAENSPLHF

j_gene: TRBJ1-1
len: 13
d_gene: TRBD1
v_gene: TRBV5-1
abundance: .
CDR3nt: TGCGCCAGCAGCAATTCAGGGGGCACTGAAGCTTTCTTT
CDR3aa: CASSNSGGTEAFF